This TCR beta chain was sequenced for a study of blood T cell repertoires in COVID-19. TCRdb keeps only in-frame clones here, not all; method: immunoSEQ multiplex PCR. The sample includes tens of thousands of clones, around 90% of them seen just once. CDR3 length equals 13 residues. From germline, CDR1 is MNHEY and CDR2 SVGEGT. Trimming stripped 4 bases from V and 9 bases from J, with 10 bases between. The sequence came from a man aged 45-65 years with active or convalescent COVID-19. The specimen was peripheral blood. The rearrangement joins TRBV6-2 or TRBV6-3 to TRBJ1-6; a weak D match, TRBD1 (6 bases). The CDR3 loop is CASSWDTTSPLHF. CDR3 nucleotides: TGTGCCAGCAGTTGGGACACGACTTCACCCCTCCACTTT.